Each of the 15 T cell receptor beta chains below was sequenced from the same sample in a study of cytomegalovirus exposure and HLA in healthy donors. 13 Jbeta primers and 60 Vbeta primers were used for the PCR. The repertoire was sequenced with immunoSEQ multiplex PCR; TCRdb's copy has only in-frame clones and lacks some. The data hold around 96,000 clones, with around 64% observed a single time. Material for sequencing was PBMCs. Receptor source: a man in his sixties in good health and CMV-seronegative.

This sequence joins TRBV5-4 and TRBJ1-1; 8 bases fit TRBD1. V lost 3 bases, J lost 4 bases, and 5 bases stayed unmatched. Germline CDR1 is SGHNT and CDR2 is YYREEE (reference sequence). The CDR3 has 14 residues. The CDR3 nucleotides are TGTGCCAGCAGCTCAGGGGGCGATGGCACTGAAGCTTTCTTT. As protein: CASSSGGDGTEAFF.

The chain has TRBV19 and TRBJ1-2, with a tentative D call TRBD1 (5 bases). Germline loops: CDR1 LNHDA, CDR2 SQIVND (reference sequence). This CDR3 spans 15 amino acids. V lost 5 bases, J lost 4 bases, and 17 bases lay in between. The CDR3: CASSSARAQGYGYTF. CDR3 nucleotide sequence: TGTGCCAGTAGTTCTGCCAGGGCCCAGGGCTATGGCTACACCTTC.

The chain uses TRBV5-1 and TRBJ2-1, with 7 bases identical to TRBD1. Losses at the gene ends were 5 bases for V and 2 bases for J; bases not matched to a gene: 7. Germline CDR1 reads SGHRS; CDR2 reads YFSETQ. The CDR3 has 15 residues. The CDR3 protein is CASSRSGQTYNEQFF. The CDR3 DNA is TGCGCCAGCAGTCGGTCGGGACAGACCTACAATGAGCAGTTCTTC.

The DNA of the CDR3 is TGTGCCAGCAGCGTAGCTACAGGAGTCAAGAAAGGACTAGCGGGAGCCGTCCACAATGAGCAGTTCTTC. It is translated as CASSVATGVKKGLAGAVHNEQFF. The rearrangement joins TRBV9 to TRBJ2-1, with 13 bases fitting TRBD2. Germline V CDR1 and CDR2: SGDLS, YYNGEE. The CDR3 has 23 amino acids. Trimming removed 0 bases from V and 5 bases from J; junction bases left unmatched: 23.

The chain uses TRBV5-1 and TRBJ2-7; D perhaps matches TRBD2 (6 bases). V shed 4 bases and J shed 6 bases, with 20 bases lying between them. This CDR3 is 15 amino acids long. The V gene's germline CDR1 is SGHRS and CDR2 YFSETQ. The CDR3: CASSRETGLQGEQYF. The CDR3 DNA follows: TGCGCCAGCAGCCGGGAAACGGGACTGCAGGGCGAGCAGTACTTC.

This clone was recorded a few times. The CDR3 sequence is CASSLTGVREKLFF. Here the CDR3 DNA reads TGTGCCAGTAGCCTGACAGGGGTACGCGAAAAACTGTTTTTT. V gene TRBV19 combines with J gene TRBJ1-4; TRBD1 matches at 8 bases. V dropped 6 bases and J dropped 8; count of bases not matched to a gene: 8. The CDR3 extends over 14 amino acids. From germline, CDR1 is LNHDA and CDR2 SQIVND (reference sequence).

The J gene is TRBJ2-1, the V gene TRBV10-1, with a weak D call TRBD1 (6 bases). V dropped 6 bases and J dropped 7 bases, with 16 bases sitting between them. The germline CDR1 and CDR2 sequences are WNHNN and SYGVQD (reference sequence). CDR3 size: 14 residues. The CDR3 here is CASRAGTSNNEQFF. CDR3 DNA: TGCGCCAGCAGAGCCGGGACATCTAATAATGAGCAGTTCTTC.

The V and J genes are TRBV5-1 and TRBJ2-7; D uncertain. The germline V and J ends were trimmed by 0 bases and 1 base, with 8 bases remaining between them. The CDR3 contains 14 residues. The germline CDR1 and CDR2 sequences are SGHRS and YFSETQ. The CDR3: CASSLGPGSYEQYF. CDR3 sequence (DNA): TGCGCCAGCAGCTTGGGCCCAGGTTCCTACGAGCAGTACTTC.

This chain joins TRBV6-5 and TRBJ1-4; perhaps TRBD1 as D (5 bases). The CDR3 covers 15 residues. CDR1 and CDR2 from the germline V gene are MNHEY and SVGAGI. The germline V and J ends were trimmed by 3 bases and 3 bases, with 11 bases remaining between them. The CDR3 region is CASSYIQGPNEKLFF. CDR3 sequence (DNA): TGTGCCAGCAGTTATATTCAGGGCCCTAATGAAAAACTGTTTTTT.

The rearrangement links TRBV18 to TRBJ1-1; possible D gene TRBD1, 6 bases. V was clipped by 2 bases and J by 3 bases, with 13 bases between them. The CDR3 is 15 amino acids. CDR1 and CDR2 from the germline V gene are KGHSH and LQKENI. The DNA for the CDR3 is TGTGCCAGCTCACCAAGACAGGTCCGGGACACTGAAGCTTTCTTT. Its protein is CASSPRQVRDTEAFF.

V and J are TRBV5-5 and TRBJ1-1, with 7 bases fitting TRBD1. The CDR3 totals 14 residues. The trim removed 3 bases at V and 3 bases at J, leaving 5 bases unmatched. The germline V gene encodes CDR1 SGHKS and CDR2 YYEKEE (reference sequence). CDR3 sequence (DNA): TGTGCCAGCAGCTGGATTACAGGGGACACTGAAGCTTTCTTT. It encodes CASSWITGDTEAFF.

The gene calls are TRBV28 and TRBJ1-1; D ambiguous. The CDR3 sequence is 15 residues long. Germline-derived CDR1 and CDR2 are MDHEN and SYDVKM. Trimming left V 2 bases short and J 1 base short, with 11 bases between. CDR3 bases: TGTGCCAGCAGTTTACATCCTCTGGCGAACACTGAAGCTTTCTTT. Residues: CASSLHPLANTEAFF.

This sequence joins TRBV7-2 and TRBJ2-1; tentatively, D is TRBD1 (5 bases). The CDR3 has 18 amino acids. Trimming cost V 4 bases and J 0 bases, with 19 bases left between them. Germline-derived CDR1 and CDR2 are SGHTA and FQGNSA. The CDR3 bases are TGTGCCAGCAGCTCTCATGGGGCAGGGTCAAGCTCCTACAATGAGCAGTTCTTC. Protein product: CASSSHGAGSSSYNEQFF.

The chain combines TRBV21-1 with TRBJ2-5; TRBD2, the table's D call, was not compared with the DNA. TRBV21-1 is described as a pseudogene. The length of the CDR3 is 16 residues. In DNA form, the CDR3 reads TGTGCCAGCAGCAAAGTTAGCGGGGGGGCGGGGGAGACCCAGTACTTC. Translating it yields CASSKVSGGAGETQYF.

The CDR3 region is CASSLWQGSTDTQYF. CDR3 in DNA: TGTGCCAGCAGCTTGTGGCAGGGTAGTACAGATACGCAGTATTTT. This rearrangement joins TRBV5-6 to TRBJ2-3, with a possible D match to TRBD1 (5 bases). V was shortened by 1 base and J by 3 bases, with 12 bases between the two germline ends. The V gene's germline CDR1 is SGHDT and CDR2 YYEEEE. CDR3 length equals 15 residues.